Each of the 18 T cell receptor beta chains below was sequenced from the same sample in a study of cytomegalovirus exposure and HLA in healthy donors (dated 2017 in TCRdb). The library was built by means of the immunoSEQ multiplex PCR assay. A mixture of 60 forward primers for TCR Vbeta segments and 13 reverse primers for TCR Jbeta segments was used in the multiplex PCR. This immuneACCESS table, as held by TCRdb, lists in-frame sequences with V and J called but not all clones. Of the missing ones, under half trace to an unresolved V gene in checked studies; the others have no known cause. Present in this sample are over 150,000 clones, around 80% of which were seen just once. The ten largest clonotypes hold 1% of the sample. Sequencing was carried out using PBMCs. The receptors shown here come from a woman aged 45-60 years in good health and CMV-seropositive.

V is TRBV5-1 and J is TRBJ1-2; no definite D call. The germline V gene has CDR1 SGHRS and CDR2 YFSETQ. V lost 0 bases and J lost 3, with 6 bases in between. The CDR3 consists of 13 residues. This CDR3 is CASSLVPDYGYTF. The CDR3 DNA reads TGCGCCAGCAGCTTGGTGCCAGACTATGGCTACACCTTC.

This clone was seen a few times. The V call is TRBV21-1, the J call TRBJ2-2; the DNA was not used to check the table's D call, TRBD2. TRBV21-1 counts as a pseudogene. This CDR3 has 19 residues. CDR3 sequence: CASSKAASSGEANTGELFF. CDR3 sequence (DNA): TGTGCCAGCAGCAAAGCGGCGTCTAGCGGGGAAGCGAACACCGGGGAGCTGTTTTTT.

This clone has a handful of counts. The rearrangement uses TRBV6-4 and TRBJ2-1; 8 nucleotides align to TRBD2. With V trimmed by 5 bases and J by 4 bases, 7 bases remained unmatched. Germline-derived CDR1 and CDR2 are MRHNA and SNTAGT. The CDR3 consists of 15 residues. The chain's CDR3 is CASSPLAGGYNEQFF. In DNA, the CDR3 is TGTGCCAGCAGTCCTCTAGCGGGTGGGTACAATGAGCAGTTCTTC.

The chain couples TRBV7-2 to TRBJ1-2; a weak D match, TRBD1 (6 bases). The V end was cut by 1 base, the J end by 12 bases, with 12 bases between. Germline CDR1 is SGHTA and CDR2 is FQGNSA. This CDR3 contains 12 residues. The CDR3 DNA is TGTGCCAGCAGCTTAGTCGGGACAACGAACACCTTC. Its protein is CASSLVGTTNTF.

The chain links TRBV5-1 to TRBJ1-3, with 8 bases matching TRBD1. The germline V gene has CDR1 SGHRS and CDR2 YFSETQ. This CDR3 has 17 amino acids. J lost 4 bases, V lost 3 bases, and 12 bases had no gene match. This chain's CDR3 is CASSWDGQGASGNTIYF. CDR3 DNA: TGCGCCAGCAGCTGGGATGGACAGGGCGCCTCGGGAAACACCATATATTTT.

This chain connects TRBV5-1 to TRBJ2-1, with unresolved D. This CDR3 is built from 13 residues. V lost 0 bases and J 8 bases, leaving 9 bases between the germline ends. The V gene's germline CDR1 is SGHRS and CDR2 YFSETQ. The CDR3 region has the DNA TGCGCCAGCAGCTTGGTAGCCGGCGATGAGCAGTTCTTC. Protein sequence: CASSLVAGDEQFF. The whole variable domain, filled in from reference TRBV5-1 and TRBJ2-1, reads KAGVTQTPRYLIKTRGQQVTLSCSPISGHRSVSWYQQTPGQGLQFLFEYFSETQRNKGNFPGRFSGRQFSNSRSEMNVSTLELGDSALYLCASSLVAGDEQFFGPGTRLTVL.

This clone appeared a single time. The chain carries TRBV28 and TRBJ1-5, with a possible D match to TRBD1 (5 bases). V was cut by 2 bases and J by 0 bases, with 17 bases left in between. Germline V lookup: CDR1 MDHEN, CDR2 SYDVKM. CDR3 length: 18 residues. CDR3 sequence: CASSLHTLAGISNQPQHF. The CDR3 region has the DNA TGTGCCAGCAGTTTACACACGCTCGCAGGGATTAGCAATCAGCCCCAGCATTTT. Filled out from reference TRBV28 and TRBJ1-5, the complete variable domain reads DVKVTQSSRYLVKRTGEKVFLECVQDMDHENMFWYRQDPGLGLRLIYFSYDVKMKEKGDIPEGYSVSREKKERFSLILESASTNQTSMYLCASSLHTLAGISNQPQHFGDGTRLSIL.

The genes are TRBV5-4 and TRBJ2-1, with TRBD1 matching over 10 bases. This CDR3 spans 18 amino acids. With 0 bases clipped from V and 10 bases from J, the junction kept 16 bases outside the gene matches. CDR1 and CDR2 (germline): SGHNT, YYREEE (reference sequence). The CDR3, as DNA: TGTGCCAGCAGCTTGGCGACAGGGGGCCGTGGACCAAATCGAGAGCAGTTCTTC. Protein product: CASSLATGGRGPNREQFF.

CDR3 in amino acids: CASSILQGYTDTQYF. CDR3 in DNA: TGTGCCAGCAGCATCCTTCAGGGTTACACAGATACGCAGTATTTT. V is TRBV7-9 and J is TRBJ2-3, with D perhaps matching TRBD1 (5 bases). The germline V and J ends were trimmed by 5 bases and 2 bases, with 14 bases remaining between them. This CDR3 comprises 15 residues. In germline, CDR1 is SEHNR, CDR2 FQNEAQ (reference sequence).

The chain is built from TRBV5-1 and TRBJ2-2; D may be TRBD1 (6 bases). The CDR3 loop spans 13 amino acids. V gave up 7 bases and J gave up 3 bases, with 10 bases separating them. CDR1 and CDR2 from the germline V gene are SGHRS and YFSETQ. The CDR3: CASGTGYTGELFF. In DNA, the CDR3 is TGCGCCAGCGGCACAGGGTACACCGGGGAGCTGTTTTTT.

The CDR3 sequence: CASSQQALGGYTF. The CDR3 DNA is TGTGCCAGCTCTCAACAGGCCCTTGGTGGCTACACCTTC. This sequence joins TRBV18 and TRBJ1-2; possibly TRBD1 for D (5 bases). In germline, CDR1 is KGHSH, CDR2 LQKENI. V lost 6 bases and J 7 bases, leaving 15 bases between the germline ends. CDR3 length: 13 amino acids. Filled out from reference TRBV18 and TRBJ1-2, the complete variable domain reads NAGVMQNPRHLVRRRGQEARLRCSPMKGHSHVYWYRQLPEEGLKFMVYLQKENIIDESGMPKERFSAEFPKEGPSILRIQQVVRGDSAAYFCASSQQALGGYTFGSGTRLTVV.

This clone came up a few times. The V gene is TRBV30, the J gene TRBJ2-7; D not certain. With 3 bases removed from V and 2 bases from J, the gap between germline ends came to 17 bases. The CDR3 runs to 15 residues. The V gene's germline CDR1 is GTSNPN and CDR2 SVGIG (reference sequence). As DNA, the CDR3 is TGTGCCTGGAGCCCCTCTCGTACAATGCCCTACGAGCAGTACTTC. Translated, it gives CAWSPSRTMPYEQYF.

The rearrangement joins TRBV7-3 to TRBJ2-7; 8 bases fit TRBD2. There are 14 residues in the CDR3. The V gene end was trimmed by 5 bases and the J gene end by 3 bases; junction bases not matched to a gene: 6. Per the germline V gene, CDR1 is SGHTA and CDR2 is FQGTGA. The CDR3 sequence: CASSPGSGSYEQYF. DNA for the CDR3: TGTGCCAGCAGCCCCGGCAGCGGGAGCTACGAGCAGTACTTC.

In this sample, this clone turned up once. The rearrangement uses TRBV28 and TRBJ2-7; D is perhaps TRBD2 (5 bases). The CDR3 runs to 15 residues. Germline V gives CDR1 MDHEN, CDR2 SYDVKM. V was clipped by 2 bases and J by 2 bases, with 13 bases between them. Written as DNA, the CDR3 is TGTGCCAGCAGTTTAGTCGGAGGTAGGGCCTACGAGCAGTACTTC. It encodes CASSLVGGRAYEQYF.

This CDR3 reads CAYGEGETQYF. The CDR3 DNA reads TGTGCTTACGGGGAGGGAGAGACCCAGTACTTC. The chain links TRBV7-7 to TRBJ2-5; TRBD2 agrees at 7 bases. The CDR3 covers 11 residues. The germline gives CDR1 SSHAT, CDR2 FNYEAQ (reference sequence).

V is TRBV13 and J is TRBJ2-2; 7 bases are a match to TRBD2. This CDR3 spans 16 amino acids. Germline V gives CDR1 PRHDT, CDR2 FYEKMQ (reference sequence). The V gene end was trimmed by 5 bases and the J gene end by 4 bases; junction bases not matched to a gene: 10. CDR3 in amino acids: CASSRGVISSTGELFF. CDR3 nucleotide sequence: TGTGCCAGCAGCCGGGGGGTGATATCAAGCACCGGGGAGCTGTTTTTT.

J is TRBJ1-2 and V is TRBV27; 8 bases line up with TRBD1. CDR3 length equals 13 residues. The V gene's germline CDR1 is MNHEY and CDR2 SMNVEV (reference sequence). The V gene end was trimmed by 5 bases and the J gene end by 7 bases; junction bases not matched to a gene: 6. CDR3 nucleotides: TGTGCCAGCAGTGTCACAGGGGGTGCTGGCTACACCTTC. Protein: CASSVTGGAGYTF.

The rearrangement joins TRBV27 to TRBJ2-7, with D perhaps matching TRBD1 (6 bases). This CDR3 has 16 amino acids. CDR1 and CDR2 from the germline V gene are MNHEY and SMNVEV (reference sequence). V was cut by 5 bases and J by 7 bases, with 24 bases left in between. CDR3 residues: CASSMVGTPGQGEQYF. The DNA of the CDR3 is TGTGCCAGCAGTATGGTCGGGACCCCCGGGCAGGGGGAGCAGTACTTC.